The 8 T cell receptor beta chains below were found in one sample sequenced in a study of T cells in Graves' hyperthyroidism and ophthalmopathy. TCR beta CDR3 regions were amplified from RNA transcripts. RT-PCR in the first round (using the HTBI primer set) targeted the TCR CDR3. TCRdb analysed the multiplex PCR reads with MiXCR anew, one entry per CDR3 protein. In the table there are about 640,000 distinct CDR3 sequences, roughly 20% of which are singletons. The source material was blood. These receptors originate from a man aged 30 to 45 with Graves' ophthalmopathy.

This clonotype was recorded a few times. The CDR3 loop reads CASSYTGFSNQPQHF. In DNA, the CDR3 is TGTGCCAGCAGTTACACAGGGTTTAGCAATCAGCCCCAGCATTTT. This chain links TRBV6-5 with TRBJ1-5, with D maybe TRBD1 (6 bases). V lost 2 bases and J 0 bases, leaving 8 bases between the germline ends. Germline V gene lookup returns CDR1 MNHEY and CDR2 SVGAGI. CDR3 size: 15 residues.

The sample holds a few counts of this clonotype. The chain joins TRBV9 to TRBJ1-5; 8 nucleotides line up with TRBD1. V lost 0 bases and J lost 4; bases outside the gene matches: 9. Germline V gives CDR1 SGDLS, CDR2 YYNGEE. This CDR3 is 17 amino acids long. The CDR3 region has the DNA TGTGCCAGCAGCGTAGTGAGTGTGGGACAGGCGAATCAGCCCCAGCATTTT. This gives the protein CASSVVSVGQANQPQHF.

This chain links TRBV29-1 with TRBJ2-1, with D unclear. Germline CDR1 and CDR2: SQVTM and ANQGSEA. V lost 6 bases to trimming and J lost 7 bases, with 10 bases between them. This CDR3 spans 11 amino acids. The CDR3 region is CSVHPGNEQFF. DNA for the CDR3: TGCAGCGTCCATCCAGGTAATGAGCAGTTCTTC.

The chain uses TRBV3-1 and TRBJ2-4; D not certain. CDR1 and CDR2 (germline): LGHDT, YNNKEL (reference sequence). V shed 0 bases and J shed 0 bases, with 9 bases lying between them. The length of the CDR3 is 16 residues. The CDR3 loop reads CASSQDPQLAKNIQYF. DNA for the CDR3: TGTGCCAGCAGCCAAGATCCCCAGCTAGCCAAAAACATTCAGTACTTC.

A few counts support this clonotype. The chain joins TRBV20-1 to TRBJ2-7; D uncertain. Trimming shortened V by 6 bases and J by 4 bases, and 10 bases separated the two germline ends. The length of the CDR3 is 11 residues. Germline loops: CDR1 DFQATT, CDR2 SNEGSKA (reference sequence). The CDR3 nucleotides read TGCAGTGCCCGACATTTGTACGAGCAGTACTTC. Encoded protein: CSARHLYEQYF.

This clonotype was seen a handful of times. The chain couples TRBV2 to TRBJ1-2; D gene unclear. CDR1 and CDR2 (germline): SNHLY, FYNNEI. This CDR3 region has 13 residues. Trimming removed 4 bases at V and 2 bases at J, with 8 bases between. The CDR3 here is CASSVLGNYGYTF. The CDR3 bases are TGTGCCAGCAGTGTATTGGGAAACTATGGCTACACCTTC.

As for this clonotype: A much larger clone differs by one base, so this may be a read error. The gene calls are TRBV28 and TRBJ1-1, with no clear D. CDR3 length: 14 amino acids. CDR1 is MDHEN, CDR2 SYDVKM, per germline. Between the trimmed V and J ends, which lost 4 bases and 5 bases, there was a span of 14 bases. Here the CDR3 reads CASSSFTMRTEAFF. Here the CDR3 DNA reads TGTGCCAGCAGTTCATTCACCATGAGAACTGAAGCTTTCTTT.

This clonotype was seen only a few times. The CDR3 sequence: CASSYLAGNHNEQFF. The CDR3, as DNA: TGCGCCAGCAGCTATCTGGCGGGGAACCACAATGAGCAGTTCTTC. The chain couples TRBV5-1 to TRBJ2-1; D perhaps matches TRBD2 (6 bases). This CDR3 has 15 amino acids. Per the germline V gene, CDR1 is SGHRS and CDR2 is YFSETQ. Trimming stripped 3 bases from V and 5 bases from J, with 15 bases between.